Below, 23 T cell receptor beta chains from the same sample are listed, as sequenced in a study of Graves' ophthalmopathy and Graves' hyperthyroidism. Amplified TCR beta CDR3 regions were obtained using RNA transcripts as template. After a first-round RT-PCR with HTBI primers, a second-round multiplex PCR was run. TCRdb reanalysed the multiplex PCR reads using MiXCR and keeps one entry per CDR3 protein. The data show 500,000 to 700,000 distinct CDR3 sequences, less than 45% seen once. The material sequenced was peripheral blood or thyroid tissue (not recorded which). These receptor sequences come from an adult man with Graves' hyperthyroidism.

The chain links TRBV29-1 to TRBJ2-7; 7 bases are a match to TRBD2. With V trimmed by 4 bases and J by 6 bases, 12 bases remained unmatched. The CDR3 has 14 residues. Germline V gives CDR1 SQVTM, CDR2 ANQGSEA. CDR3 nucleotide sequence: TGCAGCGTTGGTAATGTAGCGGGTTCTGGCGAGCAGTACTTC. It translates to CSVGNVAGSGEQYF.

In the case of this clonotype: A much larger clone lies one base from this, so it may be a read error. This CDR3 reads CASSPTGVAEAFF. In DNA form, the CDR3 reads TGTGCCAGCAGCCCTACAGGGGTCGCTGAAGCTTTCTTT. The chain combines TRBV12-3 or TRBV12-4 with TRBJ1-1; 7 bases align to TRBD1. After removal of 6 bases from V and 6 bases from J, the junction contained 7 bases not matched to a gene. This CDR3 is 13 amino acids long.

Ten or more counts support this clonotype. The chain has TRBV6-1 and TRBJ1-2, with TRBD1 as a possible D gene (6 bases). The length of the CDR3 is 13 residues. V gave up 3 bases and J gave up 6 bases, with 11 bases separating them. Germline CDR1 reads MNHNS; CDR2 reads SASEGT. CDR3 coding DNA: TGTGCCAGCAGTGACCTGGGGGCGCATGGCTACACCTTC. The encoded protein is CASSDLGAHGYTF.

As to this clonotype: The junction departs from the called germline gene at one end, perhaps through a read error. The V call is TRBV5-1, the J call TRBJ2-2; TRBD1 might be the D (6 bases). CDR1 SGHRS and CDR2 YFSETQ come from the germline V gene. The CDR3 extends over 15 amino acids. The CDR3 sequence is CASSSGQTNTGELFF. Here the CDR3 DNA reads TGTGCCAGCAGCTCAGGACAGACTAACACCGGGGAGCTGTTTTTT.

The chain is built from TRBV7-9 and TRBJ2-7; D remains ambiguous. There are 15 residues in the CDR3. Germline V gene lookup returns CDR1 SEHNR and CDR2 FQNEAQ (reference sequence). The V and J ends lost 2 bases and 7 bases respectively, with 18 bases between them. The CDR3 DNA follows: TGTGCCAGCAGCTTAATAGTCGGATCAGCCGGGGAGCAGTACTTC. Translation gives CASSLIVGSAGEQYF.

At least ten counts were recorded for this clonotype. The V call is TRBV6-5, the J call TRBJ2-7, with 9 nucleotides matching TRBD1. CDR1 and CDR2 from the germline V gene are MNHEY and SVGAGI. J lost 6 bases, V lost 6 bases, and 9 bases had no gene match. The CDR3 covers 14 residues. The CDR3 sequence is CASRDTGGGGEQYF. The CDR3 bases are TGTGCCAGCAGGGATACAGGGGGCGGGGGCGAGCAGTACTTC.

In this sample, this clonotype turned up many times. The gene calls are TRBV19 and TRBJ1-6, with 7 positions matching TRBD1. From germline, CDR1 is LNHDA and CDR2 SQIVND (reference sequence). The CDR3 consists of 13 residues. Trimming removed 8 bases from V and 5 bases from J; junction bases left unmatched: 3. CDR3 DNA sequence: TGTGCCAGTCAACAGGGGCATAATTCACCCCTCCACTTT. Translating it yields CASQQGHNSPLHF.

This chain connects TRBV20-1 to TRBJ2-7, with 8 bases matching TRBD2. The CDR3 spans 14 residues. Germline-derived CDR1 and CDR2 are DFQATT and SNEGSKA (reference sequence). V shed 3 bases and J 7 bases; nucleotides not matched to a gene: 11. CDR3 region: CSARVGRAVHEQYF. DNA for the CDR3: TGCAGTGCTAGGGTCGGGAGGGCCGTCCATGAGCAGTACTTC.

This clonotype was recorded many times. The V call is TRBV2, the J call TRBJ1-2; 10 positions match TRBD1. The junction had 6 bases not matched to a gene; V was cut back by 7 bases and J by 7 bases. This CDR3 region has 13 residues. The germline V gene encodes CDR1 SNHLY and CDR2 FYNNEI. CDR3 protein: CASMLDRGIGYTF. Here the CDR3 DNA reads TGTGCCAGCATGCTGGACAGGGGGATTGGCTACACCTTC. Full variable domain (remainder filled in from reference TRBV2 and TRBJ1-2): EPEVTQTPSHQVTQMGQEVILRCVPISNHLYFYWYRQILGQKVEFLVSFYNNEISEKSEIFDDQFSVERPDGSNFTLKIRSTKLEDSAMYFCASMLDRGIGYTFGSGTRLTVV.

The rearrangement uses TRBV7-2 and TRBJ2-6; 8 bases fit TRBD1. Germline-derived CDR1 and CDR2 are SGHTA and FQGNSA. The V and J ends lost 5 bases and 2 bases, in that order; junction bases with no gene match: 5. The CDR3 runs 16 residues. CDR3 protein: CASSEDRVAGANVLTF. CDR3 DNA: TGTGCCAGCAGCGAGGACAGGGTTGCTGGGGCCAACGTCCTGACTTTC.

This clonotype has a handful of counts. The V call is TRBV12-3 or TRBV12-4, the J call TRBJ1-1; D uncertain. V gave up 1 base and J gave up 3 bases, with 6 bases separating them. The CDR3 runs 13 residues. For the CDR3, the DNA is TGTGCCAGCAGTTTAGGGGCCTACACTGAAGCTTTCTTT. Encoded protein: CASSLGAYTEAFF.

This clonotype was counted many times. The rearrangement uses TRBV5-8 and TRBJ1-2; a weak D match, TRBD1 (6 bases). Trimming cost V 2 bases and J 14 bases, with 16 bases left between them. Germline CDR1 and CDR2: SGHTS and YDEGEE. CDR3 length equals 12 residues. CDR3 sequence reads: CASSFNRDTGTF. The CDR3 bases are TGTGCCAGCAGCTTTAACCGGGACACCGGTACCTTC.

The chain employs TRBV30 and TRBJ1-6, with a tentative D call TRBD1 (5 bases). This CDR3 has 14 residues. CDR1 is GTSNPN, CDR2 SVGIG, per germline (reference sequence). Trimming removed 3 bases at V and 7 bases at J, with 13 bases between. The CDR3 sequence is CAWRGQGSNSPLHF. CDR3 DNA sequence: TGTGCCTGGAGGGGTCAGGGCAGCAATTCACCCCTCCACTTT. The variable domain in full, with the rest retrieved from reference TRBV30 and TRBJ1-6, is SQTIHQWPATLVQPVGSPLSLECTVEGTSNPNLYWYRQAAGRGLQLLFYSVGIGQISSEVPQNLSASRPQDRQFILSSKKLLLSDSGFYLCAWRGQGSNSPLHFGNGTRLTVT.

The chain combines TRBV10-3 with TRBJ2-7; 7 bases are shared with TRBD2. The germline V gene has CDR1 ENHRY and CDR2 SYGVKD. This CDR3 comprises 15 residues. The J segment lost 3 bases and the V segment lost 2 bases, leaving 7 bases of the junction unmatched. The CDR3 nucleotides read TGTGCCATCAGTGAGCGGGCTAGCGGAAACTACGAGCAGTACTTC. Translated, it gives CAISERASGNYEQYF.

The CDR3 is CASSLQSSGRVTDTQYF. The CDR3 bases are TGTGCCAGCAGCTTACAGTCTAGCGGGAGGGTCACAGATACGCAGTATTTT. This chain links TRBV7-9 with TRBJ2-3, with TRBD2 matching over 12 bases. The CDR3 contains 17 residues. Germline V CDR1 and CDR2: SEHNR, FQNEAQ (reference sequence). V shed 2 bases and J 2 bases; nucleotides not matched to a gene: 5.

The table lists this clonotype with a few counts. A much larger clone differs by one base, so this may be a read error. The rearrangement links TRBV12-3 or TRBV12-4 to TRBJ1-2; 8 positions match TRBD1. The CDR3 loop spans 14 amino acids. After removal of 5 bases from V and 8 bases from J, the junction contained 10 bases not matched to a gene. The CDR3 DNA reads TGTGCCAGCAGTGTGGGGCAGGGGGCTAACGGCTACACCTTC. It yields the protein CASSVGQGANGYTF.

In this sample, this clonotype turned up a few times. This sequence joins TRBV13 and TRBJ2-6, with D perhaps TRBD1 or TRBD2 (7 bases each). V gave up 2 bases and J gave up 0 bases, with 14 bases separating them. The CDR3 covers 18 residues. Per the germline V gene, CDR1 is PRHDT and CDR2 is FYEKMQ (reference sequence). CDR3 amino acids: CASSLQGGTLSGANVLTF. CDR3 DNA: TGTGCCAGCAGCTTACAGGGGGGGACTCTCTCTGGGGCCAACGTCCTGACTTTC.

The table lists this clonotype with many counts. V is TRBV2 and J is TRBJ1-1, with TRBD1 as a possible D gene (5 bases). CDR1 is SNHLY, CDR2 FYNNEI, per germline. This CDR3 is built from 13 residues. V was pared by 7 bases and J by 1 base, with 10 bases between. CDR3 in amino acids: CASTPGGNTEAFF. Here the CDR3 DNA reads TGTGCCAGCACTCCTGGGGGGAACACTGAAGCTTTCTTT.

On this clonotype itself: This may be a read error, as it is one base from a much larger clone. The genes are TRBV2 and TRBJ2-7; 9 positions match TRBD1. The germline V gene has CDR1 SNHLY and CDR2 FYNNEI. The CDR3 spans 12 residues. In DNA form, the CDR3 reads TGTGCCGGCAGTCGGACAGGGGACGAGCAGTACTTC. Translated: CAGSRTGDEQYF.

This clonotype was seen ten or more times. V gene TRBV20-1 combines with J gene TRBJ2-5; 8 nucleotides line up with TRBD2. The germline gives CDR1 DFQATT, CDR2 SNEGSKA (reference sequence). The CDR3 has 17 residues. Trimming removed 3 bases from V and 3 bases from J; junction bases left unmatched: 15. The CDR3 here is CSASPPGWVAGKETQYF. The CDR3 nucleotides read TGCAGTGCTAGCCCCCCCGGTTGGGTAGCGGGGAAAGAGACCCAGTACTTC.

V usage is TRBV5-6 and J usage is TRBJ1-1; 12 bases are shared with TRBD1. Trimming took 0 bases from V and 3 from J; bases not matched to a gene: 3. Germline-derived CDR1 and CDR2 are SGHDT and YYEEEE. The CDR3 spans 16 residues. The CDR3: CASSLAGQGADTEAFF. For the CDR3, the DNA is TGTGCCAGCAGCTTGGCGGGACAGGGGGCGGACACTGAAGCTTTCTTT.

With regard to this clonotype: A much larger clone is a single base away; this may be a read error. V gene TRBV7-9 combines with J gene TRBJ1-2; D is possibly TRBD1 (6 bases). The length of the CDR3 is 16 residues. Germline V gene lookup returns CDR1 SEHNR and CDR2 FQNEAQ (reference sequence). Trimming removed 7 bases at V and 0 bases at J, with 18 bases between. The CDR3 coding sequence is TGTGCCAGCAACATCCGGGGGCAGACCTCTAACTATGGCTACACCTTC. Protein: CASNIRGQTSNYGYTF.

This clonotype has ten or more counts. CDR3 sequence: CASSLGTLDYEQYF. The CDR3 coding sequence is TGTGCCAGCAGCTTAGGGACATTAGACTACGAGCAGTACTTC. The V call is TRBV7-8, the J call TRBJ2-7, with D maybe TRBD1 (5 bases). The CDR3 is 14 amino acids. Germline loops: CDR1 SGHVS, CDR2 FQNEAQ. V was cut by 1 base and J by 3 bases, with 10 bases left in between.